This T cell receptor (beta chain) stems from a study of human T cells and chemical hapten exposure (dated by TCRdb to about 2021). Background for the entire study: For sensitization, 2% DPC in acetone was applied to an approximately 2 cm by approximately 2 cm area of upper inner arm skin. Throughout the approximately 26-week study period, patients were also given weekly therapeutic DPC doses on the scalp. Patch tests used Finn chambers with 0.01% DPC on the upper back, scored after 6 days by International Contact Dermatitis Research Group standards. Most of the patients in the cohort were female, and the cohort covered alopecia areata with under or over 50% scalp involvement, alopecia totalis and alopecia universalis. Libraries were pooled for sequencing, and per-sample TCR yields varied mainly because of small differences in library volumes within the pool. The study tracked peripheral blood TCR repertoire changes in vivo during primary and secondary sensitization to the hapten diphenylcyclopropenone (DPC) in alopecia patients. Blood samples were taken from patients before sensitization (week 0) and at 2, 6 and about 24 weeks after DPC sensitization. For TCR sequencing, blood came from twenty-nine alopecia patients at anywhere from one to four time points (pre-sensitization, 2, 6 and 24 weeks).

CDR1 and CDR2, per the germline V gene, are SGDLS and YYNGEE. The CDR3 spans 15 residues, from the cysteine through the phenylalanine. The entry retains the CDR3 DNA only, 45 bases that are in frame from base 1. Trimming leaves V shorter by 0 bases and J shorter by 6 bases, with the junction holding 5 bases beyond the gene matches. Per the publication, the time point label means: patch test 1, 2 weeks after DPC sensitization. This specimen's treatment or condition label, per the study, means: therapeutic diphenylcyclopropenone sensitization with weekly scalp DPC. Blood at each patch-test visit was drawn before the patch test was applied. Patients were considered eligible if aged 18 to 70, diagnosed with alopecia and deemed suitable for DPC therapy, and patients were excluded if pregnant. Total RNA was extracted from unfractionated whole blood that had been collected in Tempus Blood RNA tubes. To note about this clonotype: No antigen is known for it. No base quality information exists; no much larger clone differs at one position.

Receptor libraries were prepared by RACE. These reads were obtained on a NextSeq 500. Library preparation attached unique molecular identifiers to individual cDNA molecules for quantitative, reproducible TCR counting. Each blood RNA sample was used to sequence both TCR alpha and TCR beta chains. The study's processing was this. Samples had a median of approximately 93,000 TCRs, with a range from about 23,224 to 690,600. The Decombinator software suite was used to annotate V, J and CDR3 in the TCR reads. For PS versus PT1 abundance plots, all samples were subsampled to the same number of TCRs (28,000). TCRs were defined as expanded if absent before sensitization and observed at least eight times at the 2-week time point. TCRdb reran the public reads through fastp at Q25 and MiXCR, keeping productive beta chains. Identical CDR3 protein sequences are pooled into one entry, listed with their most common genes and DNA. TCRdb, rather than the study authors, made the V and J calls. The sample data list some 190,000 distinct CDR3 sequences, and about a fifth of these were observed just once. Jointly, the top ten make up approximately 6.7% of the sample.

Paper-wide results and their limitations: Patch test score correlated positively with the number of PT1 expanded TCRs, reaching significance at thresholds 8, 16 and 32 but not at 4. No change with DPC sensitization was found in the number of TCRs above 1 in 1000 frequency, and no evidence of global repertoire structure alterations was found. Compared with pre-sensitization or healthy control sets, expanded TCRs formed significantly more large CDR3 similarity clusters, which is consistent with antigen-driven responses. After repeated subsampling, changes were observed in the strength of the expansion versus patch-test correlation and in the threshold at which the correlation became significant. Because every patient had alopecia, a presumed autoimmune disease, the patients' immune response might differ from that of healthy individuals.

The V and J segments used are TRBV9 and TRBJ2-1, with 8 bases matching TRBD2. Material: whole blood, obtained in connection with sensitization to the hapten diphenylcyclopropenone (DPC). This clonotype was obtained from a woman in her fifties or sixties with alopecia areata. Some clones in this sample may be carry-over from other donors' samples. The CDR3 reads CASSVVPTSGNEQFF. The DNA sequence is given as TGTGCCAGCAGCGTAGTACCCACTAGCGGCAATGAGCAGTTCTTC.